The text below deals with one T cell receptor (beta chain). Its antigen is unidentified. The V end was cut by 1 base, the J end by 5 bases, with 6 bases between. This CDR3 comprises 13 residues. The germline V gene encodes CDR1 SEHNR and CDR2 FQNEAQ (reference sequence). The sample is drawn from a study of shared clonotypes between healthy human individuals. Study observations and caveats: Sorted-subset sequencing, rarefaction showed, was incomplete despite large depth. Memory subsets had estimated richness that was generally smaller than that of naive subsets.

TCRdb's copy holds only in-frame clones and misses some; the assay was immunoSEQ multiplex PCR. The sample carries 1.6 million or so clones, roughly 97% recorded once. V usage is TRBV7-9 and J usage is TRBJ1-5; no firm D call. Material for sequencing was naive CD4+ T cells sorted from blood. Subset of the sample: CD45RA+ positively selected. This receptor was obtained from a man aged 25 to 45 in good health. The CDR3 reads CASSLEADQPQHF. As DNA, the CDR3 is TGTGCCAGCAGCTTAGAGGCGGATCAGCCCCAGCATTTT. The full variable domain, with the rest looked up from reference TRBV7-9 and TRBJ1-5, is DTGVSQNPRHKITKRGQNVTFRCDPISEHNRLYWYRQTLGQGPEFLTYFQNEAQLEKSRLLSDRFSAERPKGSFSTLEIQRTEQGDSAMYLCASSLEADQPQHFGDGTRLSIL.